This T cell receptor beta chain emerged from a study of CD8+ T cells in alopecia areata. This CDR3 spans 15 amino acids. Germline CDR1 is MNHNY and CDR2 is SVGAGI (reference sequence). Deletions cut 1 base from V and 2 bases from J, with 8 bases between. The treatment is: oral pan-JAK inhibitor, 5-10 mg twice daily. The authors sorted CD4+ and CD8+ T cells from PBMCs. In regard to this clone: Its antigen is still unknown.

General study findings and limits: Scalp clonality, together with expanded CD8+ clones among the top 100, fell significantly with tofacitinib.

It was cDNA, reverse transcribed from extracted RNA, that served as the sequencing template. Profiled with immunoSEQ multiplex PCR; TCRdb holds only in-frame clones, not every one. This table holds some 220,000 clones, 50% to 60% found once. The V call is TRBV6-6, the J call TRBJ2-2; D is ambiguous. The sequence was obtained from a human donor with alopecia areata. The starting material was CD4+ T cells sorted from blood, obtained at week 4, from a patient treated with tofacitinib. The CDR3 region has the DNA TGTGCCAGCAGTTACTACAAGGAAAACACCGGGGAGCTGTTTTTT. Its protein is CASSYYKENTGELFF.